The 17 T cell receptor beta chains reported below all come from one sample, sequenced in a study of blood T cell repertoires in COVID-19. Here immunoSEQ multiplex PCR was the method, and the copy in TCRdb shows in-frame clones only, minus some. In the table there are about 150,000 clones, roughly 87% of which are singletons. Sequences were obtained from PBMCs or T cells enriched from blood (not recorded which). These receptors all stem from a woman aged 40 to 49 who had been exposed to COVID-19.

This chain connects TRBV7-9 to TRBJ1-1; tentative D call: TRBD1 (5 bases). The V end lost 5 bases, the J end lost 3 bases, and 16 bases lay between the germline ends. CDR3 size: 15 residues. CDR1 SEHNR and CDR2 FQNEAQ come from the germline V gene (reference sequence). The CDR3 region is CASSTPQSGDTEAFF. Here the CDR3 DNA reads TGTGCCAGCAGCACACCACAATCGGGGGACACTGAAGCTTTCTTT.

The gene calls are TRBV4-1 and TRBJ1-1; maybe TRBD1 (5 bases). The CDR3 totals 17 residues. The germline V gene has CDR1 MGHRA and CDR2 YSYEKL. Trimming shortened V by 0 bases and J by 0 bases, and 14 bases separated the two germline ends. DNA for the CDR3: TGCGCCAGCAGCCAAGATCTTTTTCAGGGAATGAACACTGAAGCTTTCTTT. Protein: CASSQDLFQGMNTEAFF.

This clone was detected only once. V usage is TRBV28 and J usage is TRBJ2-2, with a possible D match to TRBD1 (6 bases). The CDR3 extends over 15 amino acids. V dropped 6 bases and J dropped 2 bases, with 13 bases sitting between them. Germline loops: CDR1 MDHEN, CDR2 SYDVKM. The CDR3: CASSPIRGNTGELFF. The CDR3 DNA follows: TGTGCCAGCAGCCCCATCAGGGGCAACACCGGGGAGCTGTTTTTT.

This chain joins TRBV6-2 or TRBV6-3 and TRBJ1-2; perhaps TRBD1 as D (5 bases). CDR1 MNHEY and CDR2 SVGEGT come from the germline V gene. The CDR3 spans 14 residues. The V gene lost 2 bases and the J gene lost 4 bases, with 11 bases spanning the gap. CDR3 DNA sequence: TGTGCCAGCAGTTACGGGGCAGGTGTCTATGGCTACACCTTC. Translation gives CASSYGAGVYGYTF.

The chain has TRBV4-1 and TRBJ2-1; D not certain. V was clipped by 1 base and J by 10 bases, with 8 bases between them. CDR3 length equals 12 residues. From germline, CDR1 is MGHRA and CDR2 YSYEKL. The CDR3 here is CASSQVGREQFF. DNA of the CDR3: TGCGCCAGCAGCCAAGTTGGCAGGGAGCAGTTCTTC.

The rearrangement links TRBV12-3 or TRBV12-4 to TRBJ2-4; D ambiguous. This CDR3 spans 12 amino acids. Trimming took 1 base from V and 7 from J, leaving 5 bases between them. The CDR3 DNA sequence: TGTGCCAGCAGTTTAGACTCGAACATTCAGTACTTC. This translates into CASSLDSNIQYF.

This chain connects TRBV15 to TRBJ1-2, with 11 positions matching TRBD1. After removal of 1 base from V and 8 bases from J, the junction contained 6 bases not matched to a gene. Germline V gene data show CDR1 as LNHNV and CDR2 as YYDKDF (reference sequence). This CDR3 is 15 amino acids long. CDR3 in amino acids: CATSRVRGQGDGYTF. As DNA, the CDR3 is TGTGCCACCAGCAGAGTAAGGGGACAGGGGGACGGCTACACCTTC.

The chain carries TRBV4-1 and TRBJ1-1, with D possibly matching TRBD1 (5 bases). Germline V lookup: CDR1 MGHRA, CDR2 YSYEKL. The CDR3 has 16 amino acids. V was clipped by 1 base and J by 0 bases, with 12 bases between them. Here the CDR3 DNA reads TGCGCCAGCAGCCAAGGACAGAAAATCATGAACACTGAAGCTTTCTTT. Translation: CASSQGQKIMNTEAFF.

The chain combines TRBV24-1 with TRBJ1-2; D remains ambiguous. This CDR3 is built from 14 residues. V was shortened by 6 bases and J by 4 bases, with 14 bases between the two germline ends. CDR1 and CDR2 from the germline V gene are KGHDR and SFDVKD. The DNA of the CDR3 is TGTGCCACCAGTCAAACATTCGGAGTCTATGGCTACACCTTC. This encodes CATSQTFGVYGYTF.

The CDR3 spells CASSLVSGGEGYTF. In DNA, the CDR3 is TGCGCCAGCAGCCTAGTATCAGGAGGGGAAGGCTACACCTTC. J is TRBJ1-2 and V is TRBV4-1, with D tentatively TRBD1 (5 bases). Deletions cut 4 bases from V and 8 bases from J, with 17 bases between. Per the germline V gene, CDR1 is MGHRA and CDR2 is YSYEKL. The CDR3 has 14 amino acids.

J is TRBJ1-1 and V is TRBV6-5; no definite D call. The CDR3 extends over 13 amino acids. Deletions cut 7 bases from V and 4 bases from J, with 13 bases between. The germline CDR1 and CDR2 sequences are MNHEY and SVGAGI. In DNA form, the CDR3 reads TGTGCCAGCAAAATTTCTCGGGGCACTGAAGCTTTCTTT. This gives the protein CASKISRGTEAFF.

The chain combines TRBV5-1 with TRBJ2-7; 8 bases fit TRBD2. The junction had 10 bases not matched to a gene; V was cut back by 1 base and J by 7 bases. This CDR3 has 15 amino acids. Looked up from germline, CDR1 is SGHRS and CDR2 is YFSETQ. CDR3 in amino acids: CASSLSGREREEQYF. The CDR3 coding sequence is TGCGCCAGCAGCTTGTCGGGTCGGGAGCGGGAGGAGCAGTACTTC. The whole variable domain, remainder taken from reference TRBV5-1 and TRBJ2-7, is KAGVTQTPRYLIKTRGQQVTLSCSPISGHRSVSWYQQTPGQGLQFLFEYFSETQRNKGNFPGRFSGRQFSNSRSEMNVSTLELGDSALYLCASSLSGREREEQYFGPGTRLTVT.

The rearrangement uses TRBV6-5 and TRBJ2-7; D possibly corresponds to TRBD2 (5 bases). The CDR3 is made up of 14 amino acids. V gave up 7 bases and J gave up 6 bases, with 19 bases separating them. Germline loops: CDR1 MNHEY, CDR2 SVGAGI. The CDR3 loop is CASTTERVLGEQYF. Written as DNA, the CDR3 is TGTGCCAGCACTACGGAGAGGGTACTCGGCGAGCAGTACTTC.

This clone is a singleton in its sample. The V and J genes are TRBV18 and TRBJ1-4, with D possibly TRBD1 on 6 matching bases. The V gene's germline CDR1 is KGHSH and CDR2 LQKENI. The CDR3 consists of 15 residues. Trimming removed 3 bases from V and 4 bases from J, with 12 bases in between. The CDR3 reads CASSPAGRGNEKLFF. CDR3 nucleotides: TGTGCCAGCTCACCGGCGGGCAGGGGTAATGAAAAACTGTTTTTT.

V usage is TRBV29-1 and J usage is TRBJ2-1, with a possible D match to TRBD1 (5 bases). The CDR3 runs to 18 residues. V lost 2 bases, J lost 5 bases, and 25 bases lay in between. CDR1 is SQVTM and CDR2 is ANQGSEA in the germline V gene. In DNA, the CDR3 is TGCAGCGTTGAAAGGAGTCAGGGTGGGATCGGGCTAAACAATGAGCAGTTCTTC. Amino acids: CSVERSQGGIGLNNEQFF.

The chain couples TRBV12-3 or TRBV12-4 to TRBJ1-1; no definite D call. The CDR3 is 12 amino acids. V was trimmed by 3 bases and J by 6 bases, leaving 8 bases between them. DNA for the CDR3: TGTGCCAGCAGTTTCGGTGCCTCTGAAGCTTTCTTT. It yields the protein CASSFGASEAFF.

V usage is TRBV11-2 and J usage is TRBJ1-1, with a possible D match to TRBD1 (6 bases). CDR3 size: 14 residues. Germline-derived CDR1 and CDR2 are SGHAT and FQNNGV. The ends were cut back, 5 bases at V and 2 bases at J, with 12 bases in the middle. The CDR3: CASSPDSFNTEAFF. The CDR3 bases are TGTGCCAGCAGCCCGGACAGCTTTAACACTGAAGCTTTCTTT.